This TCR beta chain appears in the sequencing data of a study of OX40 agonist ivuxolimab in advanced cancers. Whole-study context: Dose-escalation subjects each had hepatocellular carcinoma, melanoma, renal cell or head and neck cancer. From about 23 to 85 years was the age range, with a mean of around 54 years, and approximately 80% were male. Allowance was made for prior anti-PD-1, anti-PD-L1 or anti-CTLA-4 therapy, and roughly 40% had some.

Sequencing was performed with immunoSEQ multiplex PCR; in TCRdb, only in-frame clones are kept and a portion is missing. The sample contains about 98,000 clones, approximately 90% of which appear only once. The V and J ends lost 1 base and 0 bases respectively, with 10 bases between them. The CDR3 sequence is 15 residues long. CDR1 is LGHNA and CDR2 is YNFKEQ in the germline V gene. This TCR was recovered from an adult with an advanced solid tumor such as melanoma, head and neck, liver or kidney cancer. The chain links TRBV4-2 to TRBJ2-7, with D possibly being TRBD1 (7 bases). The sample was CD4+ or CD8+ T cells sorted from blood, taken in a trial of the OX40 agonist ivuxolimab. CDR3 bases: TGTGCCAGCAGCCAAGTGCAGGGGGGCTCCTACGAGCAGTACTTC. Translation: CASSQVQGGSYEQYF.